The 9 T cell receptor beta chains below were found in one sample sequenced in a study of blood T cell repertoires in COVID-19. The protocol was immunoSEQ multiplex PCR, while the TCRdb copy is restricted to in-frame clones and leaves out a portion. The repertoire has hundreds of thousands of clones, around nine tenths of them found once; the top ten carry over 1.5%. The sequencing input was PBMCs or T cells enriched from blood (not recorded which). These receptors all stem from a young woman who had recovered from COVID-19.

This clone was seen a single time. J is TRBJ2-2 and V is TRBV7-2, with a possible D match to TRBD2 (5 bases). Germline CDR1 SGHTA, CDR2 FQGNSA. V gave up 8 bases and J gave up 4 bases, with 20 bases separating them. The CDR3 totals 16 residues. CDR3 protein: CASSHDSWTRTGELFF. The CDR3 nucleotides are TGTGCCAGCTCCCACGATTCGTGGACTCGCACCGGGGAGCTGTTTTTT.

In DNA, the CDR3 is TGCGCCAGCAGCAGGGACATTGATAACTATGGCTACACCTTC. It codes for CASSRDIDNYGYTF. The rearrangement joins TRBV5-1 to TRBJ1-2, with D possibly matching TRBD1 (6 bases). The V gene's germline CDR1 is SGHRS and CDR2 YFSETQ. Trimming took 4 bases from V and 1 from J, leaving 11 bases between them. The CDR3 totals 14 residues.

The chain employs TRBV27 and TRBJ2-1, with 10 bases matching TRBD2. The V and J ends lost 4 bases and 4 bases, in that order; junction bases with no gene match: 4. The CDR3 consists of 15 residues. Germline CDR1 is MNHEY and CDR2 is SMNVEV (reference sequence). The CDR3 sequence is CASSSGTSAYNEQFF. The CDR3 region has the DNA TGTGCCAGCAGTTCCGGGACTAGCGCGTACAATGAGCAGTTCTTC.

The chain couples TRBV19 to TRBJ1-5, with D unclear. V lost 5 bases and J lost 3, with 8 bases in between. The germline gives CDR1 LNHDA, CDR2 SQIVND (reference sequence). The CDR3 extends over 13 amino acids. The CDR3 coding sequence is TGTGCCAGTAGTGGAGGTTTCAATCAGCCCCAGCATTTT. Translating it yields CASSGGFNQPQHF.

This clone has a single count. The V and J genes are TRBV7-3 and TRBJ1-1; D gene unclear. This CDR3 spans 13 amino acids. The V end was cut by 2 bases, the J end by 1 base, with 5 bases between. In germline, CDR1 is SGHTA, CDR2 FQGTGA. The chain's CDR3 is CASSLGANTEAFF. Here the CDR3 DNA reads TGTGCCAGCAGCTTAGGAGCGAACACTGAAGCTTTCTTT. Variable domain in full (rest from reference TRBV7-3 and TRBJ1-1): GAGVSQTPSNKVTEKGKYVELRCDPISGHTALYWYRQSLGQGPEFLIYFQGTGAADDSGLPNDRFFAVRPEGSVSTLKIQRTERGDSAVYLCASSLGANTEAFFGQGTRLTVV.

The J gene is TRBJ1-1, the V gene TRBV6-5; D is uncertain. This CDR3 comprises 14 residues. V gave up 4 bases and J gave up 4 bases, with 13 bases separating them. Looked up from germline, CDR1 is MNHEY and CDR2 is SVGAGI. The CDR3 sequence is CASSSPGIRTEAFF. As DNA, the CDR3 is TGTGCCAGCAGTTCCCCCGGGATTCGCACTGAAGCTTTCTTT.

V and J are TRBV4-2 and TRBJ2-1; the D gene is possibly TRBD2 (6 bases). This CDR3 is built from 15 residues. Trimming removed 0 bases from V and 10 bases from J, with 16 bases in between. Per germline, CDR1 LGHNA and CDR2 YNFKEQ. The CDR3 nucleotides read TGTGCCAGCAGCCAAGAGCCTATGACTGGGGGGGAGCAGTTCTTC. Translation gives CASSQEPMTGGEQFF.

The chain carries TRBV19 and TRBJ1-2; D is undetermined. This CDR3 is 11 amino acids long. Trimming shortened V by 10 bases and J by 7 bases, and 13 bases separated the two germline ends. Germline values: CDR1 LNHDA, CDR2 SQIVND (reference sequence). The CDR3 bases are TGTGCCACCCGGTGGGCTGGTGGCTACACCTTC. This codes for CATRWAGGYTF.

This chain links TRBV11-3 with TRBJ2-5; 8 bases line up with TRBD1. V lost 5 bases, J lost 5 bases, and 16 bases stayed unmatched. The CDR3 has 17 amino acids. Looked up from germline, CDR1 is SGHNT and CDR2 is YENEEA. DNA for the CDR3: TGTGCCAGCAGCCACGACAGGGGTAGGAGTACGTCTGAGACCCAGTACTTC. Protein sequence: CASSHDRGRSTSETQYF.